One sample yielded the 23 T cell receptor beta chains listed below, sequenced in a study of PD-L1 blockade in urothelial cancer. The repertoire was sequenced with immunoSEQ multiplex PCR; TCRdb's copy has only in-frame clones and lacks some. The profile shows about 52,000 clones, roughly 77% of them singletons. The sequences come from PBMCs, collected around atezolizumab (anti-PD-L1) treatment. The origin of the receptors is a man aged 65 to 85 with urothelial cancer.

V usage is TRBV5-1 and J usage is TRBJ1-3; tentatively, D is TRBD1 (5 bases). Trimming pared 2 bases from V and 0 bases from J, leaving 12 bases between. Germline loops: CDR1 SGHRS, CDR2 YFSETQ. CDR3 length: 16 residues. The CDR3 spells CASSLSGSSSGNTIYF. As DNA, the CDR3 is TGCGCCAGCAGCTTATCAGGGTCCAGCTCTGGAAACACCATATATTTT. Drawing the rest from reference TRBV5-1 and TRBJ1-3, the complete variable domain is KAGVTQTPRYLIKTRGQQVTLSCSPISGHRSVSWYQQTPGQGLQFLFEYFSETQRNKGNFPGRFSGRQFSNSRSEMNVSTLELGDSALYLCASSLSGSSSGNTIYFGEGSWLTVV.

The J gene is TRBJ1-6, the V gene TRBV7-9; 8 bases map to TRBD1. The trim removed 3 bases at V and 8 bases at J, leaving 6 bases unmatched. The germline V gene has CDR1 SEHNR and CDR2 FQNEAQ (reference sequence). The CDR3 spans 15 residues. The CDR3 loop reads CASSFFQGADSPLHF. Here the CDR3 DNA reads TGTGCCAGCAGCTTTTTTCAGGGGGCTGATTCACCCCTCCACTTT.

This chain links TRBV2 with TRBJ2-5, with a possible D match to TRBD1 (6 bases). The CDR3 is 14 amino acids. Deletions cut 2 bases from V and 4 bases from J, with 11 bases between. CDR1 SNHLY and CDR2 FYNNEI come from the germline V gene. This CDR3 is CASSEIVQGETQYF. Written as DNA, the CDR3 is TGTGCCAGCAGTGAAATTGTACAGGGAGAGACCCAGTACTTC.

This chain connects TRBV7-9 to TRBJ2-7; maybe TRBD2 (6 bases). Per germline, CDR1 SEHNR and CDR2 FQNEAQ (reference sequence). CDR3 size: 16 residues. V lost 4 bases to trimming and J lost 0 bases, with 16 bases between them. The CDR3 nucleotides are TGTGCCAGCAGCTCATATTTTAGCGGCAGCTCCTACGAGCAGTACTTC. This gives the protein CASSSYFSGSSYEQYF.

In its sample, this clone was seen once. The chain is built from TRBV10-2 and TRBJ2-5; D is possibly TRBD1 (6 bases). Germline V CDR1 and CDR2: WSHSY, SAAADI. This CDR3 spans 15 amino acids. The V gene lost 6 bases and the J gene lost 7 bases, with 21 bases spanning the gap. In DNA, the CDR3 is TGCGCCAGCAGACCCAACGACAGGACCCACGGGACCCAGTACTTC. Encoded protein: CASRPNDRTHGTQYF.

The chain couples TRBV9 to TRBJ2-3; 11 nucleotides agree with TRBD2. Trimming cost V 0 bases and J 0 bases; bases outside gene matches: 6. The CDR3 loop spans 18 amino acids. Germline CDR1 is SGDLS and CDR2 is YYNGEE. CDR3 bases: TGTGCCAGCAGCGTAGCCGATTTAGCGGGAGGGAGCACAGATACGCAGTATTTT. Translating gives CASSVADLAGGSTDTQYF.

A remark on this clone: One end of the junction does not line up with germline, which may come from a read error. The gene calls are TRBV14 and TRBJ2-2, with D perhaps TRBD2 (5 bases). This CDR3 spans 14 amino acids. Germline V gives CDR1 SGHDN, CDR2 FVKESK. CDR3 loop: CASSQRVLAATLYF. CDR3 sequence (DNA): TGTGCCAGCAGCCAGAGAGTCCTAGCTGCTACCCTCTATTTT.

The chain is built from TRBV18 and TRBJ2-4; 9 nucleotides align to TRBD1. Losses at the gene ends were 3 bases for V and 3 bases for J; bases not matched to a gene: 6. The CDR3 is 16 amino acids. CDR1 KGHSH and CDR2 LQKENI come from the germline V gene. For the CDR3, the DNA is TGTGCCAGCTCACCGGGGACAGGGAGGGGCAAAAACATTCAGTACTTC. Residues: CASSPGTGRGKNIQYF. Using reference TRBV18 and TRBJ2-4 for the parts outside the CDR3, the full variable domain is NAGVMQNPRHLVRRRGQEARLRCSPMKGHSHVYWYRQLPEEGLKFMVYLQKENIIDESGMPKERFSAEFPKEGPSILRIQQVVRGDSAAYFCASSPGTGRGKNIQYFGAGTRLSVL.

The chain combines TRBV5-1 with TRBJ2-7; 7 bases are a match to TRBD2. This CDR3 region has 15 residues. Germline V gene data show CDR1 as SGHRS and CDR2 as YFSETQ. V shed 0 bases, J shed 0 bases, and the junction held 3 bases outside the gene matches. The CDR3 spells CASSLEGGSSYEQYF. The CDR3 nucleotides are TGCGCCAGCAGCTTGGAGGGAGGGAGCTCCTACGAGCAGTACTTC.

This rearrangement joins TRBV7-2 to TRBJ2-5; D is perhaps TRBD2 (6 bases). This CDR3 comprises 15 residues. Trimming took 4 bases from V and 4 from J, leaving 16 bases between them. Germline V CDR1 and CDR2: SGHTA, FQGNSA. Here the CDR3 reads CASSSSSGGIETQYF. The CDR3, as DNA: TGTGCCAGCAGCTCCAGTAGCGGCGGGATAGAGACCCAGTACTTC.

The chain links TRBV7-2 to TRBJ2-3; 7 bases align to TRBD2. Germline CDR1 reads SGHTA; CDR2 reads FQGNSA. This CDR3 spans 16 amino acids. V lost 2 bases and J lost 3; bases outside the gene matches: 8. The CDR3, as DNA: TGTGCCAGCAGCTTAACCCTGGGGGGGAGAACAGATACGCAGTATTTT. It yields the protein CASSLTLGGRTDTQYF.

The DNA for the CDR3 is TGTGCCAGCAGCCTCCCAGGAGGGACCAACTATGGCTACACCTTC. Translated: CASSLPGGTNYGYTF. The chain employs TRBV5-5 and TRBJ1-2, with D perhaps TRBD1 (5 bases). V lost 4 bases and J 2 bases, leaving 15 bases between the germline ends. The CDR3 is 15 residues long. From germline, CDR1 is SGHKS and CDR2 YYEKEE (reference sequence).

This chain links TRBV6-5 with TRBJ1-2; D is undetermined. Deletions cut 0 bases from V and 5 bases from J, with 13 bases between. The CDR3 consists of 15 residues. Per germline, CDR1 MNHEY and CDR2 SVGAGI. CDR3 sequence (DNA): TGTGCCAGCAGTTACTCGTGGCAGAATATTTATGGCTACACCTTC. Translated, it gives CASSYSWQNIYGYTF.

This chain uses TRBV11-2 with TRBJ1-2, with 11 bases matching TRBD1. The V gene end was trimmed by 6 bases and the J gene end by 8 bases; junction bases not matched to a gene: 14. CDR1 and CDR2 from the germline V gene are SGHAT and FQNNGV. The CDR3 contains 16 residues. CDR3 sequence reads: CASSSYRGQGARGYTF. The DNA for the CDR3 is TGTGCCAGCAGTTCCTACCGCGGACAGGGGGCGCGAGGCTACACCTTC.

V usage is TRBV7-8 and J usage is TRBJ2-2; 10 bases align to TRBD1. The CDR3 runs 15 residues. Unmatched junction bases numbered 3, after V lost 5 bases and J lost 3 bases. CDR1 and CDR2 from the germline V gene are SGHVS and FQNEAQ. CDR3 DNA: TGTGCCAGCAGCCGAGGGACAGGGGACACCGGGGAGCTGTTTTTT. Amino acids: CASSRGTGDTGELFF.

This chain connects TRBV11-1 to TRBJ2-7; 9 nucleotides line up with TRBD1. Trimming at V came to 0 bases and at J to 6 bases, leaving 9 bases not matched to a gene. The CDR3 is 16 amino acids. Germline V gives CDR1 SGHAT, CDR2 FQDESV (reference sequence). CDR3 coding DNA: TGTGCCAGCAGCTTAGCCGGGACAGGGTTGCTCGTCGAGCAGTACTTC. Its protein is CASSLAGTGLLVEQYF. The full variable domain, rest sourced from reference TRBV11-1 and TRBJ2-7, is EAEVAQSPRYKITEKSQAVAFWCDPISGHATLYWYRQILGQGPELLVQFQDESVVDDSQLPKDRFSAERLKGVDSTLKIQPAELGDSAMYLCASSLAGTGLLVEQYFGPGTRLTVT.

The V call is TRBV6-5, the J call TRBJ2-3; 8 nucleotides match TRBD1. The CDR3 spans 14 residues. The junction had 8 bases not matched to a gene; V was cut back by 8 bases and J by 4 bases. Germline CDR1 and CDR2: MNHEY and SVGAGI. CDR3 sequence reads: CASRSGQGSDTQYF. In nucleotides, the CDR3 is TGTGCCAGCCGGTCCGGACAGGGATCAGATACGCAGTATTTT.

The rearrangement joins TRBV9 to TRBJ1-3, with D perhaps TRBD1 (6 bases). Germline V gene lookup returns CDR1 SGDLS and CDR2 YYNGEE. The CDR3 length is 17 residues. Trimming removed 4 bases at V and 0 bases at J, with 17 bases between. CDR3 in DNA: TGTGCCAGCAGCTTCGGATGGACAGCGGACTCTGGAAACACCATATATTTT. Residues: CASSFGWTADSGNTIYF.

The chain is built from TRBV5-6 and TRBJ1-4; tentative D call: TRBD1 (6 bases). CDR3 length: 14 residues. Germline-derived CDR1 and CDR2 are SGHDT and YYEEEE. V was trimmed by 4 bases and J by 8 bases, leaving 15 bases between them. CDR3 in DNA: TGTGCCAGCAGCACGGACAGTAAGAGGGAAAAACTGTTTTTT. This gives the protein CASSTDSKREKLFF.

DNA of the CDR3: TGTGCCAGCAGCTACCGGGACTCAAGAGACCAGTACTTC. It yields the protein CASSYRDSRDQYF. The chain uses TRBV5-4 and TRBJ2-5; D is perhaps TRBD2 (6 bases). Per the germline V gene, CDR1 is SGHNT and CDR2 is YYREEE (reference sequence). Trimming stripped 3 bases from V and 10 bases from J, with 16 bases between. This CDR3 is built from 13 residues.

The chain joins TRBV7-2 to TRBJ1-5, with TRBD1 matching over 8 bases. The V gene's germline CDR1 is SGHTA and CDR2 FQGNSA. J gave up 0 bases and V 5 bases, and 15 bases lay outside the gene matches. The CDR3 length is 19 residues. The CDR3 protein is CASSRRQGRGSYSNQPQHF. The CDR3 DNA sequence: TGTGCCAGCAGCCGAAGACAGGGGAGAGGGAGTTATAGCAATCAGCCCCAGCATTTT.

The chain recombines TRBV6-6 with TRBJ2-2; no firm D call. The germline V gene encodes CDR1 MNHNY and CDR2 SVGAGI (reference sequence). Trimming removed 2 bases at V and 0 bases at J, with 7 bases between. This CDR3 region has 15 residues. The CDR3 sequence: CASSYRQANTGELFF. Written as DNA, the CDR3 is TGTGCCAGCAGTTACAGGCAGGCGAACACCGGGGAGCTGTTTTTT.

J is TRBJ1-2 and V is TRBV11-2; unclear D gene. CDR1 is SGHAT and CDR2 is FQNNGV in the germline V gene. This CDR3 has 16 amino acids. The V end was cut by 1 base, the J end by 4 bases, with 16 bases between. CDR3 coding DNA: TGTGCCAGCAGCTTAGTTATGGCACCTCAACGCTATGGCTACACCTTC. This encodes CASSLVMAPQRYGYTF.